This T cell receptor (beta chain) appears in the sequencing data of a study of blood T cell repertoires in COVID-19. This CDR3 spans 16 amino acids. The trim removed 0 bases at V and 0 bases at J, leaving 2 bases unmatched. The germline gives CDR1 MDHEN, CDR2 SYDVKM. Authors' methods: Reference gene primer amplification in the assay estimated nucleated cell counts. Using immunoSEQ multiplex PCR, the repertoire was profiled, and TCRdb retains in-frame clones only, with some absent. Clone size and the V and J calls come from that table; the DNA yielded D and trimming. The profile shows 200,000 or so clones, 80% to 90% of them singletons.

The sequence was obtained from a man aged 50-60 years who had recovered from COVID-19. Sequenced sample: peripheral blood. The genes are TRBV28 and TRBJ2-3; 8 bases match TRBD2. CDR3 in DNA: TGTGCCAGCAGTTTATGGCTAGCGGGTAGCACAGATACGCAGTATTTT. Protein: CASSLWLAGSTDTQYF.